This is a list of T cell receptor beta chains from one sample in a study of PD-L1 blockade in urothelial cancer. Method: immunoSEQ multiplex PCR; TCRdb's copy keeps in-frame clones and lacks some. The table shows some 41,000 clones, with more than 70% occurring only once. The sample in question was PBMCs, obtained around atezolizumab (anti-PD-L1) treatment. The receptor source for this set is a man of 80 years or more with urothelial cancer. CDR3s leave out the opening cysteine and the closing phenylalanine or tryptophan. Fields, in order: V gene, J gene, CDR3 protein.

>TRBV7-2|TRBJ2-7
ASSLLASGSEQY
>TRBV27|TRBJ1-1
ATGWGNTEAF
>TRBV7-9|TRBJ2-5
ASSFGTGEGETQY
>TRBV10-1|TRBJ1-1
ASSDLSGTEAF
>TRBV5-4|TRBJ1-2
ASSPRQGRNYGYT
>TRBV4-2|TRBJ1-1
ASSQQDRGRNTEAF
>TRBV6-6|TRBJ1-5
ASSRPGTGEPQH
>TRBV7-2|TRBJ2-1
ASSRYNEQF
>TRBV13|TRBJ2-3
ASSRRGGEGSGADTQY
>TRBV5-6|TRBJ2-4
ASSIGSLAKNIQY
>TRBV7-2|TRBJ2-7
ASSLRTGGRY
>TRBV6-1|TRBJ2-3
ASSPYPGGKNTQY
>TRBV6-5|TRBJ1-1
ASGTVNTEAF
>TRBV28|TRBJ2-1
ASTSGSEITYNEQF
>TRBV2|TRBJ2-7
ASSVNSYEQY
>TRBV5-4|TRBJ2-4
ASSLRREGGNIQY
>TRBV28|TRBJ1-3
ASRTGHSGNTIY
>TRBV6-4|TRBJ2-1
ASSAGTGTLNEQF
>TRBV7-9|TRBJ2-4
ASSLVIGASQLAKNIQY
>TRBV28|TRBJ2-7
ASSSHTGTGITYEQY
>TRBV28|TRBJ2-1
ASSSTGTGTYNEQF
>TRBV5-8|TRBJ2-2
ASSLPEGGRSGELF
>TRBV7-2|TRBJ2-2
ASSLDRGTGELF
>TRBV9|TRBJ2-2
ASSVNSYRELF
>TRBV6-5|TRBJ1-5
ASSYSREAGQPQH
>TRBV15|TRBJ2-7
ATSRDRVYEQY
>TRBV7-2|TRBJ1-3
ASSLAGQGSENTIY
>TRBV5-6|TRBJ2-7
ASSLVGSGRYEQY
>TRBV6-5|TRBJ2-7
ASSYKPGGAYEQY
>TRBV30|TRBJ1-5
AWTQGPYQPQH
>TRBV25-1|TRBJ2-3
ASSSGLGRDTQY
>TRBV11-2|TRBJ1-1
ASSFQGNTEAF
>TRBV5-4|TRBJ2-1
ASSSGRGGGNEQF
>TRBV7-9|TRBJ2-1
ASSLGGAGVNNEQF
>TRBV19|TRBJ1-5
ASRTGQPNQPQH
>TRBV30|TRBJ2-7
AWSVWQGGREQY
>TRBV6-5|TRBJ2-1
ASSYQGLIGNEQF
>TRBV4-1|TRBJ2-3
ASSWGLAVTDTQY
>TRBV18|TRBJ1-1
ASSLRSDRGARGAF
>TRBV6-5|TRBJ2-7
ASRDSGSYEQY
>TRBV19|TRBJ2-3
ASSMGGGLGGDTQY